These T cell receptor beta chains were read from a single sample in a study of T-cell reconstitution after alpha-beta-depleted transplantation in children. A single record per CDR3 protein comes from TCRdb applying MiXCR to the PCR reads. Of 500,000 or so distinct CDR3 sequences listed, approximately 30% are singletons. The sequenced sample was PBMCs from the stem cell graft donor, obtained from the stem cell graft. These receptors were obtained from a human donor who donated a stem cell graft to a child with aplastic anemia. The CDR3 runs from the conserved cysteine through the conserved F or W. A D gene is named only where the DNA matches it firmly. Expanded clones get a size class; other rows say once, few or many, or leave the size out.

CDR3 DNA	CDR3 protein	clone size	V gene	J gene	D gene
TGTGCCATCAGTGATCGTGATGCGGGAGGGACCGGGGAGCTGTTTTTT	CAISDRDAGGTGELFF	few	TRBV10-3	TRBJ2-2	TRBD2
TGTGCCAGCAGCTCAGCGGGAGGAGCCGAGACCCAGTACTTC	CASSSAGGAETQYF	few	TRBV5-6	TRBJ2-5	TRBD2
TGCAGTGCTAGAGAGCCAGGGGCCGTGATCTCTGGGGCCAACGTCCTGACTTTC	CSAREPGAVISGANVLTF	.	TRBV20-1	TRBJ2-6	.
TGTGCCAGCAGCAGGACGGGCGGGGAGCTGTTTTTT	CASSRTGGELFF	.	TRBV2	TRBJ2-2	.
TGTGCTAGTGGTCCTCCGGACACTACAGAGCAGTTCTTC	CASGPPDTTEQFF	.	TRBV12-5	TRBJ2-1	.
TGTGCCAGAAGCGTGTACAGCCGCCTAGGCTATGGCTACACCTTC	CARSVYSRLGYGYTF	.	TRBV5-3	TRBJ1-2	.
TGCAGTGCTACGACTTTCGGGGAGCAGTACTTC	CSATTFGEQYF	.	TRBV20-1	TRBJ2-7	.
TGCAGTGCTAGAGGAAACCGACTGGCTGAGCAGTTCTTC	CSARGNRLAEQFF	few	TRBV20-1	TRBJ2-1	.
TGTGCCAGCAGTACCCCGGGACAGGGATTGTATGAGCAGTTCTTC	CASSTPGQGLYEQFF	.	TRBV6-2/TRBV6-3	TRBJ2-1	TRBD1
TGTGCCACCAGCAGAGATCTGCGGGGGAACACTGAAGCTTTCTTT	CATSRDLRGNTEAFF	few	TRBV15	TRBJ1-1	.
TGTGCCAGCAGCCCAAGGGGGCGCGGCAATCAGCCCCAGCATTTT	CASSPRGRGNQPQHF	.	TRBV6-1	TRBJ1-5	TRBD1
TGTGCCAGCAGCTTAGTCCCCCAGGGGGCTCTAGTGGCCCAGTACTTC	CASSLVPQGALVAQYF	.	TRBV7-2	TRBJ2-5	TRBD1
TGTGCCTGGAGTGGGTGGACAGCTGATATTAAGAGCTCTGGAAACACCATATATTTT	CAWSGWTADIKSSGNTIYF	.	TRBV30	TRBJ1-3	.
TGTGCCAGCAGCTTAGTCGGCGGGGTTAGCTCCTACGAGCAGTACTTC	CASSLVGGVSSYEQYF	.	TRBV11-2	TRBJ2-7	.
TGTGCCAGCAGCTACGGACGGCAGAACACTGAAGCTTTCTTT	CASSYGRQNTEAFF	few	TRBV7-8	TRBJ1-1	.
TGTGCCAGCAGCTTAGTTGGACTAGCGGGAGGGCCGAGAGAGACCCAGTACTTC	CASSLVGLAGGPRETQYF	few	TRBV11-2	TRBJ2-5	TRBD2
TGTGCCACCAGCAGAGGGGACAGAGACACCGGGGAGCTGTTTTTT	CATSRGDRDTGELFF	few	TRBV15	TRBJ2-2	TRBD1
TGTGCCACCAGTGATGAATCGGGACGGTGGGAAGACCAGTACTTC	CATSDESGRWEDQYF	.	TRBV24-1	TRBJ2-5	.
TGTGCCAGCAGTTTAGGGTCAGGCAGGGCGGGCAATCAGCCCCAGCATTTT	CASSLGSGRAGNQPQHF	few	TRBV12-3/TRBV12-4	TRBJ1-5	.
TGTGCCAGCAGTTACAGCCTAGCCCTAAACAATGAGCAGTTCTTC	CASSYSLALNNEQFF	.	TRBV6-5	TRBJ2-1	.
TGCGCCAGCACCCCGGACGGAAACGCGAACACCGGGGAGCTGTTTTTT	CASTPDGNANTGELFF	.	TRBV4-1	TRBJ2-2	.
TGTGCCAGCTCACCAGTCGGGGGGATCACAGATACGCAGTATTTT	CASSPVGGITDTQYF	few	TRBV18	TRBJ2-3	TRBD2
TGTGCCAGCAACCGCGGGCCTGATATTACGGGCACAGATACGCAGTATTTT	CASNRGPDITGTDTQYF	.	TRBV28	TRBJ2-3	.
TGCGCCAGCAGCCAAGGTTTTGCTAGCAGAGGTTCTGGGGCCAACGTCCTGACTTTC	CASSQGFASRGSGANVLTF	few	TRBV4-1	TRBJ2-6	.
TGTGCCAGCAGTCGACACAGGGTTACGAACACTGAAGCTTTCTTT	CASSRHRVTNTEAFF	.	TRBV12-3/TRBV12-4	TRBJ1-1	.
TGCAGTGCTAGAGCCGGGACAGGAATATATAGCAATCAGCCCCAGCATTTT	CSARAGTGIYSNQPQHF	.	TRBV20-1	TRBJ1-5	TRBD1
TGTGCCAGCTCACCGCAAGTACCTGGACTGGCAGCTTTCTTT	CASSPQVPGLAAFF	.	TRBV18	TRBJ1-1	.
TGTGCCAGCAGCTTGTGGATAGGGGAGCGAGCCAAAAACATTCAGTACTTC	CASSLWIGERAKNIQYF	.	TRBV5-6	TRBJ2-4	.
TGTGCCAGCAGTTATCGACAGGGGTATCAGCCCCAGCATTTT	CASSYRQGYQPQHF	.	TRBV6-5	TRBJ1-5	TRBD1
TGTGCCTGGAGGGACGGATATAATGAAAAACTGTTTTTT	CAWRDGYNEKLFF	.	TRBV30	TRBJ1-4	.
TGCAGCGCCATGCACAGCTACGAGCAGTACTTC	CSAMHSYEQYF	few	TRBV29-1	TRBJ2-7	.
TGTGCCAGCAGCTTAAGTAATCCTAACTATGGCTACACCTTC	CASSLSNPNYGYTF	.	TRBV7-9	TRBJ1-2	.
TGCAGCGTTGACCGGAGCTCCTACAATGAGCAGTTCTTC	CSVDRSSYNEQFF	few	TRBV29-1	TRBJ2-1	.
TGTGCCACCGGTGTAGGACTAGCGGGAGGCGCACGGCGCGGGCGTGAGCAGTTCTTC	CATGVGLAGGARRGREQFF	few	TRBV15	TRBJ2-1	TRBD2
TGTGCCAGCAGTTACTCCGGGACTAGCTGGGAGCAGTACTTC	CASSYSGTSWEQYF	few	TRBV6-2/TRBV6-3	TRBJ2-7	TRBD2
TGTGCCAGCAGTTTGTCCGGGGGGCTCTCCTACAATGAGCAGTTCTTC	CASSLSGGLSYNEQFF	.	TRBV28	TRBJ2-1	.
TGCAGTGCTAGAGATCCTAGGGGGAGAGAGACCCAGTACTTC	CSARDPRGRETQYF	few	TRBV20-1	TRBJ2-5	.
TGTGCCTGGAGTGTACTTATGACAACTGGGGCCAACGTCCTGACTTTC	CAWSVLMTTGANVLTF	many	TRBV30	TRBJ2-6	.
TGTGCCAGCTCACCACGTCCGACATCGGAAGCTTTCTTT	CASSPRPTSEAFF	once	TRBV18	TRBJ1-1	.
TGTGCCAGCACTAACTCCCCGGGACAGGGTGTTACCGGGGAGCTGTTTTTT	CASTNSPGQGVTGELFF	.	TRBV6-2/TRBV6-3	TRBJ2-2	TRBD1
TGTGCCAGCAGCCTCAAAAGCGGTCAGCCCCAGCATTTT	CASSLKSGQPQHF	.	TRBV7-6	TRBJ1-5	.
TGCAGTGCTCCCCACCCCGGCAGGGCTACAGGGGAGCTGTTTTTT	CSAPHPGRATGELFF	.	TRBV20-1	TRBJ2-2	.
TGTGCCTGGAGTATTGGACAGGGAAGAGAAGCTTTCTTT	CAWSIGQGREAFF	once	TRBV30	TRBJ1-1	TRBD1
TGTGCCAGCAGTGTAACGACGACAGGGGCTATCACAGATACGCAGTATTTT	CASSVTTTGAITDTQYF	few	TRBV25-1	TRBJ2-3	TRBD1